This T cell receptor beta chain was identified during a study of blood T cell repertoires in COVID-19. Study context: The United States, Italy and Spain were the sources of the acute and convalescent COVID-19 samples. From T cells, B-cell-depleted T cells, or PBMCs came the material, which was cDNA or gDNA.

The CDR3 runs 14 residues. Germline-derived CDR1 and CDR2 are MNHEY and SVGAGI. The trim removed 8 bases at V and 6 bases at J, leaving 6 bases unmatched. Per the original data handling: From reference gene primer amplification, estimates of nucleated cell counts were derived. The assay was immunoSEQ multiplex PCR, and TCRdb's table has in-frame clones only and misses some. The DNA gave D and trimming, while V, J and clone size come from that table. The sample records more than 85,000 clones, 82% being singletons. V gene TRBV6-5 combines with J gene TRBJ2-1; 11 bases line up with TRBD2. The receptor's source is a man older than 75 with acute or convalescent COVID-19. Sequencing was done on a sample of peripheral blood. In nucleotides, the CDR3 is TGTGCCAGCGAAGGACTAGCGGGTATCAATGAGCAGTTCTTC. It specifies CASEGLAGINEQFF.